Here is one T cell receptor beta chain with its context. Its specificity is not known. The data were produced by immunoSEQ multiplex PCR, yet TCRdb's version contains in-frame clones alone and is incomplete. Of 300,000 to 500,000 clones in the sample, around 85% were seen once. As to treatment: roughly 19 received Ad26.COV2.S at low or high dose, single or two shots; 5 received placebo; per-sample allocation not given. Collection of the samples took place on day 63 after the first injection of vaccine or placebo. This sample is part of a study of Ad26.COV2.S vaccination and SARS-CoV-2 variants. Study-level background: COV1001, an Ad26.COV2.S trial, supplied this vaccine-arm donor. Study-level results: Ad26.COV2.S recipients had broader spike-specific TCRs (P = 0.0014).

The germline V gene encodes CDR1 LGHDT and CDR2 YNNKEL (reference sequence). This CDR3 is built from 16 residues. Trimming took off 1 base at V and 13 bases at J, with 23 bases between the two ends. Sequencing used peripheral blood, obtained in a trial of Ad26.COV2.S vaccine versus placebo. This rearrangement joins TRBV3-1 (or the pseudogene TRBV3-2) to TRBJ2-1, with D possibly matching TRBD1 (5 bases). This clonotype originated in a person aged 18 to 59 who received the Ad26.COV2.S COVID-19 vaccine or a placebo. CDR3 sequence reads: CASSQVKGRDIVRQFF. DNA for the CDR3: TGTGCCAGCAGCCAAGTGAAGGGGCGCGACATTGTCAGACAGTTCTTC.